What follows are 7 T cell receptor beta chains derived from one specimen sequenced in a study of CD8 T cells in Susac syndrome. Random-hexamer reverse transcription was applied to roughly 0.5 to 1 ug RNA. TCRdb called the immunoSEQ multiplex PCR reads again in MiXCR, with one record for every CDR3 protein. The table includes 400,000 to 550,000 distinct CDR3 sequences, more than 80% detected once. Specimen: CD8+ T cells from PBMCs. The receptors stem from a human donor with multiple sclerosis.

This clonotype was observed a few times. This chain links TRBV6-5 with TRBJ2-1, with 8 nucleotides matching TRBD1. Germline CDR1 is MNHEY and CDR2 is SVGAGI. V gave up 6 bases and J gave up 2 bases; unmatched junction bases: 6. CDR3 length equals 15 residues. This CDR3 reads CASSPGQGPYNEQFF. The DNA of the CDR3 is TGTGCCAGCAGCCCCGGACAGGGCCCCTACAATGAGCAGTTCTTC.

The chain couples TRBV29-1 to TRBJ1-2; no reliable D call. The CDR3 has 12 amino acids. Trimming cost V 7 bases and J 4 bases, with 13 bases left between them. Germline V gene lookup returns CDR1 SQVTM and CDR2 ANQGSEA. The CDR3 nucleotides are TGCAGCGCGCCCAGCCCCCCCTATGGCTACACCTTC. Its protein is CSAPSPPYGYTF. The full variable domain, in which reference TRBV29-1 and TRBJ1-2 provide the parts outside the CDR3, is SAVISQKPSRDICQRGTSLTIQCQVDSQVTMMFWYRQQPGQSLTLIATANQGSEATYESGFVIDKFPISRPNLTFSTLTVSNMSPEDSSIYLCSAPSPPYGYTFGSGTRLTVV.

The J gene is TRBJ1-1, the V gene TRBV7-6; D might be TRBD1 (6 bases). CDR3 size: 16 residues. V was cut by 3 bases and J by 1 base, with 15 bases left in between. Germline CDR1 and CDR2: SGHVS and FNYEAQ. The CDR3 protein is CASSFPSWGQNTEAFF. CDR3 nucleotide sequence: TGTGCCAGCAGCTTTCCAAGCTGGGGACAGAACACTGAAGCTTTCTTT.

This rearrangement joins TRBV4-1 to TRBJ2-7; 8 bases align to TRBD1. The trim removed 3 bases at V and 2 bases at J, leaving 9 bases unmatched. This CDR3 has 16 residues. Germline-derived CDR1 and CDR2 are MGHRA and YSYEKL. DNA of the CDR3: TGCGCCAGCAGCCACCTTGACAGGGGCGAAACCTACGAGCAGTACTTC. Its protein is CASSHLDRGETYEQYF.

This clonotype was picked up a small number of times. The chain recombines TRBV6-1 with TRBJ2-2, with 8 bases matching TRBD1. This CDR3 spans 16 amino acids. Germline V gene data show CDR1 as MNHNS and CDR2 as SASEGT. With 6 bases clipped from V and 6 bases from J, the junction kept 12 bases outside the gene matches. CDR3 amino acids: CASRNRQGLRAGELFF. CDR3 nucleotide sequence: TGTGCCAGCAGGAACCGACAGGGGCTTAGGGCCGGGGAGCTGTTTTTT.

The chain employs TRBV5-1 and TRBJ2-7, with D hard to call. CDR3 length equals 14 residues. CDR1 and CDR2 (germline): SGHRS, YFSETQ. V shed 0 bases and J shed 0 bases, with 7 bases lying between them. The CDR3 region is CASSLESSSYEQYF. The DNA for the CDR3 is TGCGCCAGCAGCTTGGAGAGTAGCTCCTACGAGCAGTACTTC.

This clonotype was seen only a few times. V gene TRBV6-1 combines with J gene TRBJ2-3; D is ambiguous. The CDR3 spans 15 residues. Germline CDR1 reads MNHNS; CDR2 reads SASEGT. The V gene lost 3 bases and the J gene lost 1 base, with 11 bases spanning the gap. The DNA for the CDR3 is TGTGCCAGCAGTGAGCCCTTGTCGGGCACAGATACGCAGTATTTT. Protein product: CASSEPLSGTDTQYF.